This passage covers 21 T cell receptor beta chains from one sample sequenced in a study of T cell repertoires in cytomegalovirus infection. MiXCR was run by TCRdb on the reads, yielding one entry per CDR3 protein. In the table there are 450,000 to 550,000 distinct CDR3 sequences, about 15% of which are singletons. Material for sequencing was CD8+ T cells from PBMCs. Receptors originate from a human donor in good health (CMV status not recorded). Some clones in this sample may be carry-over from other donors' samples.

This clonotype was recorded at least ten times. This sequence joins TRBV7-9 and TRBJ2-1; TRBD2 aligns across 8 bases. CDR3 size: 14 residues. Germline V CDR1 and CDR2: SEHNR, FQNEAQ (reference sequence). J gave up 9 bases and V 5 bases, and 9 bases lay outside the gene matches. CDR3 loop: CASSPPGLDSEQFF. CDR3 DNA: TGTGCCAGCAGCCCGCCGGGACTAGATTCTGAGCAGTTCTTC.

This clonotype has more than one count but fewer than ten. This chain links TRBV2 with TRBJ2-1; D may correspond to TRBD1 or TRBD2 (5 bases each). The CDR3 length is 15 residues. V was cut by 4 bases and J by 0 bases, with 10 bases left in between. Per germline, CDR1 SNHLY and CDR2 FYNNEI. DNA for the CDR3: TGTGCCAGCAGTGGGGGACGGAGCTCCTACAATGAGCAGTTCTTC. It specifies CASSGGRSSYNEQFF.

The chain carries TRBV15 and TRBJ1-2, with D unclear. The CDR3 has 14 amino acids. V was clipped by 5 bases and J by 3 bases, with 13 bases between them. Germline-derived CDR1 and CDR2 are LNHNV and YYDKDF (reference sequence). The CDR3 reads CATSPGLDHYGYTF. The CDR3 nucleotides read TGTGCCACCAGCCCGGGTCTTGACCACTATGGCTACACCTTC.

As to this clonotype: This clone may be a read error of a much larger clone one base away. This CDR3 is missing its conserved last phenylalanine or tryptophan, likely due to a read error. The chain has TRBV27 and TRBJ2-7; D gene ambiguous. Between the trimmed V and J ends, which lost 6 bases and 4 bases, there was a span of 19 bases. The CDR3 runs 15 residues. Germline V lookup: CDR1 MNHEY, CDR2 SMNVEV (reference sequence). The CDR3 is CASSPNTPQIYEQYL. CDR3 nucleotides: TGTGCCAGCAGCCCAAATACCCCCCAAATATACGAGCAGTACCTC.

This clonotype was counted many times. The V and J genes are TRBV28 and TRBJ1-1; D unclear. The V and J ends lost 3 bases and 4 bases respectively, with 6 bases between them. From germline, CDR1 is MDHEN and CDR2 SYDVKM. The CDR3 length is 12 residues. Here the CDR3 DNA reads TGTGCCAGCAGTTTCTATGGCACTGAAGCTTTCTTT. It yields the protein CASSFYGTEAFF.

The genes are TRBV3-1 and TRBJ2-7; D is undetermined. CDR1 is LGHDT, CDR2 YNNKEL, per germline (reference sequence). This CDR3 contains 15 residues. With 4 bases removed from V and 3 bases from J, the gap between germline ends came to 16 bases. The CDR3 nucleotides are TGTGCCAGCAGCCTCGGACGGCTACAAGGCTACGAGCAGTACTTC. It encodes CASSLGRLQGYEQYF.

DNA of the CDR3: TGTGCCAGCAGTTCCCCCCGGGGGGAAAACACCGGGGAGCTGTTTTTT. Amino acids: CASSSPRGENTGELFF. This chain links TRBV27 with TRBJ2-2, with TRBD2 matching 7 bases. After removal of 4 bases from V and 2 bases from J, the junction contained 7 bases not matched to a gene. Germline CDR1 MNHEY, CDR2 SMNVEV (reference sequence). This CDR3 region has 16 residues.

CDR3 protein: CAWSVSDLYEQYF. CDR3 DNA sequence: TGTGCCTGGAGTGTTTCGGACCTCTACGAGCAGTACTTC. The chain is built from TRBV30 and TRBJ2-7, with D uncertain. This CDR3 is 13 amino acids long. Trimming left V 0 bases short and J 3 bases short, with 9 bases between. The germline CDR1 and CDR2 sequences are GTSNPN and SVGIG (reference sequence).

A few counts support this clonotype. CDR3 in amino acids: CATVSQGSDTEAFF. In DNA, the CDR3 is TGTGCCACCGTTTCACAGGGTTCGGACACTGAAGCTTTCTTT. The chain uses TRBV10-3 and TRBJ1-1; tentatively, D is TRBD1 (6 bases). This CDR3 contains 14 residues. The V and J ends lost 10 bases and 3 bases respectively, with 18 bases between them. CDR1 and CDR2 from the germline V gene are ENHRY and SYGVKD.

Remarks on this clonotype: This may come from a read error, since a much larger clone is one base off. CDR3 DNA sequence: TGTGCCAGCAGTTTAGCGACTAGCGGGAGGTGTGAGACCCAGTACTTC. It encodes CASSLATSGRCETQYF. V usage is TRBV12-3 or TRBV12-4 and J usage is TRBJ2-5, with TRBD2 matching over 13 bases. The ends lost 0 bases at V and 5 bases at J; junction bases unmatched: 3. The CDR3 is 16 residues long.

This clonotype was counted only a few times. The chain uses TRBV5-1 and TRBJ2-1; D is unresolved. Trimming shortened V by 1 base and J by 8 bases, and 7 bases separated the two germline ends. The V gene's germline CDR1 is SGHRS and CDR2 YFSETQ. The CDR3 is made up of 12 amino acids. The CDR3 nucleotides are TGCGCCAGCAGCTTGACTATCCATGAGCAGTTCTTC. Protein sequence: CASSLTIHEQFF.

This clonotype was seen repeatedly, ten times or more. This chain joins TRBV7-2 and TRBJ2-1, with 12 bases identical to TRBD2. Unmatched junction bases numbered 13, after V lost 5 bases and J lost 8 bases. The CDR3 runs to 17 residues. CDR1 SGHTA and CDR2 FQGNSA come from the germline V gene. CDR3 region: CASSPLGLAGKRDEQFF. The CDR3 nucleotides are TGTGCCAGCAGCCCCTTGGGACTAGCGGGCAAACGAGATGAGCAGTTCTTC.

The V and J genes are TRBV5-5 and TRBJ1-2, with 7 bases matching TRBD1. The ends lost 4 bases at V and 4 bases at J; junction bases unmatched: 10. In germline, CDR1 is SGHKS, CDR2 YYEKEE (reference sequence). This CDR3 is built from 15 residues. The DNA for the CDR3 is TGTGCCAGCAGCCCCGCCCAACAGGGGTCCTATGGCTACACCTTC. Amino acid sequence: CASSPAQQGSYGYTF.

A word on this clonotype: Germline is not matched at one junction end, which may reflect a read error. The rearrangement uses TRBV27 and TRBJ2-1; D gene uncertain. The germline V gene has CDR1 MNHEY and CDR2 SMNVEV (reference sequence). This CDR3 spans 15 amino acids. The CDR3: CARSLWFGVYNEQFF. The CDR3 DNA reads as TGTGCCAGAAGTTTATGGTTTGGGGTCTACAATGAGCAGTTCTTC.

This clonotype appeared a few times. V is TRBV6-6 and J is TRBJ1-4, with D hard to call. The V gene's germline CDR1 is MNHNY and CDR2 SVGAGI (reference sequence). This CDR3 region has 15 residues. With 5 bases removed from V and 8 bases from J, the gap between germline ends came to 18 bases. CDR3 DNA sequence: TGTGCCAGCAGTACACCGGCCATCTGGGTCGAAAAACTGTTTTTT. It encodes CASSTPAIWVEKLFF.

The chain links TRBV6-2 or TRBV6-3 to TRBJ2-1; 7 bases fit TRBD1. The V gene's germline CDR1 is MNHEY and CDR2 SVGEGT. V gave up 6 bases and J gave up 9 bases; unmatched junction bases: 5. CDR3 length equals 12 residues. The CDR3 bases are TGTGCCAGCAGAGAGGGACAGATTGAGCAGTTCTTC. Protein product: CASREGQIEQFF.

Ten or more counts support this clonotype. CDR3 nucleotide sequence: TGTGCCAGCAGCCTTACAGGGTCAATTGACTACGAGCAGTACTTC. It translates to CASSLTGSIDYEQYF. The chain combines TRBV7-9 with TRBJ2-7; the D gene is possibly TRBD1 (6 bases). The CDR3 extends over 15 amino acids. The germline gives CDR1 SEHNR, CDR2 FQNEAQ (reference sequence). The ends were cut back, 5 bases at V and 3 bases at J, with 17 bases in the middle.

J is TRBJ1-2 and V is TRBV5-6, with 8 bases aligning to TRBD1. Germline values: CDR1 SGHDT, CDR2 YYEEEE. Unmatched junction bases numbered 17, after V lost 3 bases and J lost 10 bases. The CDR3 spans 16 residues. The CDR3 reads CASSWGTGLLRLDYTF. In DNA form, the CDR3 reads TGTGCCAGCAGCTGGGGGACAGGCTTGCTCCGCCTTGACTACACCTTC.

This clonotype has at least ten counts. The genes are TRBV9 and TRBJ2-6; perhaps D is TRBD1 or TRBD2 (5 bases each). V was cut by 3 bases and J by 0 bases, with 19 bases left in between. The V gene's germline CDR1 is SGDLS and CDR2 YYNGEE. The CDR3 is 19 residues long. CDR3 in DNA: TGTGCCAGCAGCGGAGGGATGAGGGGACCGTTCTCTGGGGCCAACGTCCTGACTTTC. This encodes CASSGGMRGPFSGANVLTF.

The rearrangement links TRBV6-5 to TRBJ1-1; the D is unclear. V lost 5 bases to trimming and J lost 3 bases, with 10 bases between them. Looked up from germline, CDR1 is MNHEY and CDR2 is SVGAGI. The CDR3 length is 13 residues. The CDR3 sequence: CASSPIPDTEAFF. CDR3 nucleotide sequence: TGTGCCAGCAGTCCTATCCCGGACACTGAAGCTTTCTTT.

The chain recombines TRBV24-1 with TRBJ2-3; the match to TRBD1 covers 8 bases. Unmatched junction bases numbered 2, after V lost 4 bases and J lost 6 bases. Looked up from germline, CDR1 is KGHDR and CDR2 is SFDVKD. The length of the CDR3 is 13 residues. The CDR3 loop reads CATSDRTGDTQYF. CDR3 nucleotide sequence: TGTGCCACCAGTGACAGGACAGGGGATACGCAGTATTTT.